Shown below are 8 T cell receptor beta chains from a single sample sequenced in a study of blood T cells in healthy people across ages. Through a sample-barcoded 5' primer and a J-beta primer mix, a second PCR was run for roughly 6 to 11 cycles. In TCRdb, the 5' RACE reads were re-called with MiXCR into one record per CDR3 protein. The sample lists about 400,000 distinct CDR3 sequences; 45% to 60% were seen once. Sequenced input: blood. The receptors were gathered from a man aged 55 to 70 in good health.

The rearrangement joins TRBV9 to TRBJ2-3; 10 bases agree with TRBD2. Per germline, CDR1 SGDLS and CDR2 YYNGEE. V shed 1 base and J 5 bases; nucleotides not matched to a gene: 10. This CDR3 comprises 17 residues. CDR3 in amino acids: CASSVRGSGRVGDTQYF. CDR3 coding DNA: TGTGCCAGCAGCGTACGAGGGAGCGGGAGGGTAGGAGATACGCAGTATTTT. The whole variable domain, remainder taken from reference TRBV9 and TRBJ2-3, is DSGVTQTPKHLITATGQRVTLRCSPRSGDLSVYWYQQSLDQGLQFLIQYYNGEERAKGNILERFSAQQFPDLHSELNLSSLELGDSALYFCASSVRGSGRVGDTQYFGPGTRLTVL.

This rearrangement joins TRBV6-5 to TRBJ2-3; no definite D call. This CDR3 has 14 amino acids. Trimming took 4 bases from V and 6 from J, leaving 14 bases between them. Germline CDR1 MNHEY, CDR2 SVGAGI. CDR3 DNA sequence: TGTGCCAGCAGTTCCCCTACTCTTGGTGATACGCAGTATTTT. Its translation: CASSSPTLGDTQYF.

V and J are TRBV2 and TRBJ2-5, with 7 bases that match TRBD2. Germline loops: CDR1 SNHLY, CDR2 FYNNEI. V was pared by 6 bases and J by 5 bases, with 9 bases of the junction left unmatched. CDR3 length: 14 residues. The CDR3 sequence: CASRASGASETQYF. The CDR3 DNA sequence: TGTGCCAGCAGGGCAAGCGGGGCCTCGGAGACCCAGTACTTC. The whole variable domain, filled in from reference TRBV2 and TRBJ2-5, reads EPEVTQTPSHQVTQMGQEVILRCVPISNHLYFYWYRQILGQKVEFLVSFYNNEISEKSEIFDDQFSVERPDGSNFTLKIRSTKLEDSAMYFCASRASGASETQYFGPGTRLLVL.

The chain recombines TRBV20-1 with TRBJ2-3; the D is unclear. This CDR3 region has 13 residues. Germline V gives CDR1 DFQATT, CDR2 SNEGSKA (reference sequence). The CDR3 DNA reads TGCAGCGGCCTCCCTGGGGTGTCTGATACGCAGTATTTT. This gives the protein CSGLPGVSDTQYF.

Written as DNA, the CDR3 is TGTGCCACCAGCAGTGGGATTAGCTATGGCTACACCTTC. Translated: CATSSGISYGYTF. This chain joins TRBV15 and TRBJ1-2; D not certain. This CDR3 region has 13 residues. V lost 3 bases and J 4 bases, leaving 9 bases between the germline ends. The germline V gene encodes CDR1 LNHNV and CDR2 YYDKDF (reference sequence).

This clonotype was picked up one time. The chain employs TRBV14 and TRBJ2-5; D tentatively reads TRBD1 or TRBD2 (5 bases each). Looked up from germline, CDR1 is SGHDN and CDR2 is FVKESK. V lost 4 bases and J lost 5, with 14 bases in between. This CDR3 region has 14 residues. CDR3 sequence: CASSPEGRAETQYF. The CDR3 DNA sequence: TGTGCCAGCAGCCCCGAGGGCAGGGCGGAGACCCAGTACTTC.

This clonotype was counted between two and nine times. The rearrangement links TRBV15 to TRBJ1-2, with TRBD1 matching 9 bases. Germline values: CDR1 LNHNV, CDR2 YYDKDF (reference sequence). V dropped 4 bases and J dropped 8; count of bases not matched to a gene: 8. CDR3 length equals 14 residues. The CDR3 here is CATSTRTGAYGYTF. Here the CDR3 DNA reads TGTGCCACCAGCACCCGGACAGGGGCCTACGGCTACACCTTC.

This chain links TRBV5-1 with TRBJ1-2; the D is unclear. Germline CDR1 and CDR2: SGHRS and YFSETQ. V was cut by 0 bases and J by 0 bases, with 9 bases left in between. The CDR3 has 15 residues. Written as DNA, the CDR3 is TGCGCCAGCAGCTTGGTTGACTACCCTAACTATGGCTACACCTTC. Translated: CASSLVDYPNYGYTF. Combining the CDR3 with reference TRBV5-1 and TRBJ1-2 gives the whole variable domain KAGVTQTPRYLIKTRGQQVTLSCSPISGHRSVSWYQQTPGQGLQFLFEYFSETQRNKGNFPGRFSGRQFSNSRSEMNVSTLELGDSALYLCASSLVDYPNYGYTFGSGTRLTVV.